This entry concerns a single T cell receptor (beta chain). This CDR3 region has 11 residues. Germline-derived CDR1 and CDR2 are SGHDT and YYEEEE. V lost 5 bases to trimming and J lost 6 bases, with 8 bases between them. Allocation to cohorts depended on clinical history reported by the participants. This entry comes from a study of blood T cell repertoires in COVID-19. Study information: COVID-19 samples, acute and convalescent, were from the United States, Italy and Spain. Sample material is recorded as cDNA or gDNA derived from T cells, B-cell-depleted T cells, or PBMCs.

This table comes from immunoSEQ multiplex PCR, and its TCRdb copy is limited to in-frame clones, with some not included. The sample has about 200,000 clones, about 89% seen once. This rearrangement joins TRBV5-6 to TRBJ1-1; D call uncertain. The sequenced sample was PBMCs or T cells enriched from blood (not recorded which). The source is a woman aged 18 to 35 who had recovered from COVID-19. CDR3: CASSHRSEAFF. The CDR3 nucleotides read TGTGCCAGCAGTCACAGATCTGAAGCTTTCTTT.